What follows are 26 T cell receptor beta chains derived from one specimen sequenced in a study of blood T cell repertoires in COVID-19. Sequencing was performed with immunoSEQ multiplex PCR; in TCRdb, only in-frame clones are kept and a portion is missing. The table has more than 110,000 clones, 80% to 90% seen once. Material: peripheral blood. The receptors were gathered from a man aged 60 to 75 with active or convalescent COVID-19.

CDR3 amino acids: CASSYMGGRYYEQYF. DNA of the CDR3: TGTGCCAGCAGTTATATGGGCGGGAGATACTACGAGCAGTACTTC. The chain links TRBV6-2 or TRBV6-3 to TRBJ2-7, with 7 positions matching TRBD2. Germline assignment: CDR1 MNHEY and CDR2 SVGEGT. This CDR3 is 15 amino acids long. Trimming cost V 3 bases and J 3 bases; bases outside gene matches: 8.

The chain combines TRBV6-5 with TRBJ2-7; 8 bases are shared with TRBD1. Germline CDR1 and CDR2: MNHEY and SVGAGI. Trimming took 0 bases from V and 3 from J; bases not matched to a gene: 1. The length of the CDR3 is 14 residues. In nucleotides, the CDR3 is TGTGCCAGCAGTTACTCAGACAGGGGCTACGAGCAGTACTTC. It encodes CASSYSDRGYEQYF.

The V and J genes are TRBV24-1 and TRBJ2-2, with D maybe TRBD2 (6 bases). Between the trimmed V and J ends, which lost 10 bases and 6 bases, there was a span of 17 bases. The CDR3 consists of 14 residues. Per germline, CDR1 KGHDR and CDR2 SFDVKD. CDR3 protein: CATATGGSAGELFF. CDR3 coding DNA: TGTGCCACAGCGACCGGGGGAAGCGCCGGGGAGCTGTTTTTT.

The genes are TRBV5-1 and TRBJ1-1; D might be TRBD1 (5 bases). Trimming left V 4 bases short and J 0 bases short, with 7 bases between. The V gene's germline CDR1 is SGHRS and CDR2 YFSETQ. The CDR3 has 13 residues. The CDR3 bases are TGCGCCAGCAGCGTGACAGTGAACACTGAAGCTTTCTTT. It specifies CASSVTVNTEAFF.

V gene TRBV5-5 combines with J gene TRBJ1-2, with TRBD1 identical over 8 bases. Germline CDR1 is SGHKS and CDR2 is YYEKEE (reference sequence). The CDR3 is 14 amino acids. Trimming cost V 3 bases and J 5 bases; bases outside gene matches: 6. The CDR3 coding sequence is TGTGCCAGCAGCTCACCGGGACAGGCTTATGGCTACACCTTC. Translation: CASSSPGQAYGYTF.

In this sample, this clone is medium-sized. The V and J genes are TRBV27 and TRBJ2-1; D is perhaps TRBD1 (5 bases). Per germline, CDR1 MNHEY and CDR2 SMNVEV (reference sequence). The CDR3 is made up of 17 amino acids. Trimming took 5 bases from V and 4 from J, leaving 21 bases between them. The CDR3 spells CASSRGASEDLYNEQFF. CDR3 bases: TGTGCCAGCAGTCGTGGGGCAAGCGAGGATCTATACAATGAGCAGTTCTTC.

The V call is TRBV24-1, the J call TRBJ1-2, with 7 positions matching TRBD1. The CDR3 is 16 amino acids. Germline V lookup: CDR1 KGHDR, CDR2 SFDVKD. V lost 3 bases and J lost 7; bases outside the gene matches: 13. CDR3 DNA: TGTGCCACCAGTGATGACGGGACAGCAGCTTTTGGTGGCTACACCTTC. Translating it yields CATSDDGTAAFGGYTF.

This sequence joins TRBV11-2 and TRBJ2-3; 7 bases match TRBD1. Germline V gives CDR1 SGHAT, CDR2 FQNNGV. V gave up 0 bases and J gave up 5 bases; unmatched junction bases: 5. This CDR3 spans 15 amino acids. CDR3 bases: TGTGCCAGCAGCTTAGAAGGGGGCTCAGGAGATACGCAGTATTTT. It specifies CASSLEGGSGDTQYF.

The CDR3 region has the DNA TGCGCCAGCAGCCAAGTGGGACTAGTGGTTTTTGGTGAGCAGTTCTTC. Translation gives CASSQVGLVVFGEQFF. The rearrangement uses TRBV4-1 and TRBJ2-1, with 8 bases lining up with TRBD2. The CDR3 length is 16 residues. J was trimmed by 9 bases and V by 1 base; bases with no gene match: 11. Germline assignment: CDR1 MGHRA and CDR2 YSYEKL.

The chain is built from TRBV7-9 and TRBJ1-1; unclear D gene. The CDR3 spans 12 residues. V lost 0 bases and J lost 10, with 9 bases in between. Germline V gene data show CDR1 as SEHNR and CDR2 as FQNEAQ (reference sequence). This chain's CDR3 is CASSLAEVTAFF. CDR3 sequence (DNA): TGTGCCAGCAGCTTAGCGGAGGTTACAGCTTTCTTT.

The genes are TRBV24-1 and TRBJ1-2, with D tentatively TRBD1 (5 bases). Looked up from germline, CDR1 is KGHDR and CDR2 is SFDVKD. Trimming left V 2 bases short and J 8 bases short, with 17 bases between. This CDR3 comprises 15 residues. In DNA form, the CDR3 reads TGTGCCACCAGTGATTCCTTGGACACGTATCGCGGCTACACCTTC. Its translation: CATSDSLDTYRGYTF.

CDR3 DNA: TGTGCCAGTAGGCAGGGAGGGAGGGCTAGCAATCAGCCCCAGCATTTT. It encodes CASRQGGRASNQPQHF. This chain uses TRBV19 with TRBJ1-5; tentatively, D is TRBD1 (5 bases). V lost 6 bases to trimming and J lost 0 bases, with 15 bases between them. Per germline, CDR1 LNHDA and CDR2 SQIVND (reference sequence). This CDR3 has 16 amino acids.

CDR3 bases: TGTGCCATCAGTGTGGACAGCAAAAACATTCAGTACTTC. Translated, it gives CAISVDSKNIQYF. The rearrangement uses TRBV10-3 and TRBJ2-4; the D gene is possibly TRBD1 (6 bases). Germline V gene data show CDR1 as ENHRY and CDR2 as SYGVKD. This CDR3 region has 13 residues. Deletions cut 4 bases from V and 3 bases from J, with 7 bases between.

V and J are TRBV6-2 or TRBV6-3 and TRBJ1-1; TRBD1 might be the D (6 bases). CDR3 length equals 16 residues. Trimming pared 6 bases from V and 0 bases from J, leaving 17 bases between. Germline V gives CDR1 MNHEY, CDR2 SVGEGT. The CDR3 protein is CASSRKQGSLNTEAFF. The CDR3 DNA follows: TGTGCCAGCAGCCGGAAACAGGGTTCTCTGAACACTGAAGCTTTCTTT.

The genes are TRBV7-9 and TRBJ1-3, with a possible D match to TRBD1 (5 bases). The CDR3 consists of 16 residues. Germline V lookup: CDR1 SEHNR, CDR2 FQNEAQ (reference sequence). Trimming removed 1 base at V and 8 bases at J, with 18 bases between. The CDR3 nucleotides read TGTGCCAGCAGCTTAGAGGGGCGGCGAGAGAGACACACCATATATTTT. Its translation is CASSLEGRRERHTIYF.

V is TRBV9 and J is TRBJ1-2; 8 nucleotides agree with TRBD1. The V segment lost 0 bases and the J segment 3 bases; nucleotides outside the gene matches: 4. Per germline, CDR1 SGDLS and CDR2 YYNGEE. CDR3 length equals 15 residues. The CDR3 sequence is CASSVATGGDYGYTF. In DNA, the CDR3 is TGTGCCAGCAGCGTAGCAACAGGGGGTGACTATGGCTACACCTTC.

The chain recombines TRBV18 with TRBJ2-7; D not resolved. Germline V lookup: CDR1 KGHSH, CDR2 LQKENI. This CDR3 comprises 15 residues. V shed 3 bases and J shed 2 bases, with 14 bases lying between them. As DNA, the CDR3 is TGTGCCAGCTCACCTATGGGCAGTTCGACCTACGAGCAGTACTTC. Translating it yields CASSPMGSSTYEQYF.

The chain couples TRBV19 to TRBJ1-1; tentative D call: TRBD1 (5 bases). Germline CDR1 and CDR2: LNHDA and SQIVND (reference sequence). This CDR3 has 13 residues. V lost 7 bases and J lost 4, with 13 bases in between. CDR3 DNA: TGTGCCAGTAAGGCCAGGCAGGGCACTGAAGCTTTCTTT. It codes for CASKARQGTEAFF.

The table lists this clone with a count of one. V gene TRBV9 combines with J gene TRBJ2-2, with D possibly TRBD2 on 6 matching bases. V was shortened by 5 bases and J by 1 base, with 12 bases between the two germline ends. Germline-derived CDR1 and CDR2 are SGDLS and YYNGEE. This CDR3 comprises 15 residues. This chain's CDR3 is CASRFGGLNTGELFF. In nucleotides, the CDR3 is TGTGCCAGCAGGTTTGGGGGGTTGAACACCGGGGAGCTGTTTTTT.

This sequence joins TRBV30 and TRBJ1-4; D gene unclear. CDR1 is GTSNPN and CDR2 is SVGIG in the germline V gene (reference sequence). This CDR3 spans 10 amino acids. Trimming shortened V by 7 bases and J by 8 bases, and 8 bases separated the two germline ends. In DNA, the CDR3 is TGTGCCTTATATAGCGAAAAACTGTTTTTT. Its protein is CALYSEKLFF.

The chain is built from TRBV11-3 and TRBJ2-7; TRBD1 aligns across 8 bases. CDR1 is SGHNT and CDR2 is YENEEA in the germline V gene. After removal of 2 bases from V and 5 bases from J, the junction contained 8 bases not matched to a gene. The CDR3 covers 15 residues. CDR3 in amino acids: CASSLFGQGVNEQYF. CDR3 nucleotide sequence: TGTGCCAGCAGCTTATTTGGACAGGGTGTCAACGAGCAGTACTTC.

The chain carries TRBV18 and TRBJ2-1; 10 bases agree with TRBD1. Trimming took 3 bases from V and 2 from J; bases not matched to a gene: 1. The CDR3 has 15 residues. The germline CDR1 and CDR2 sequences are KGHSH and LQKENI. CDR3 amino acids: CASSPGTGAYNEQFF. CDR3 DNA sequence: TGTGCCAGCTCACCCGGGACAGGGGCCTACAATGAGCAGTTCTTC.

The V gene is TRBV5-1, the J gene TRBJ2-3; D gene unclear. The germline V gene encodes CDR1 SGHRS and CDR2 YFSETQ. V was clipped by 5 bases and J by 4 bases, with 8 bases between them. The CDR3 is 12 amino acids. Here the CDR3 DNA reads TGCGCCAGCAGGGAGTTAGCAGATACGCAGTATTTT. This encodes CASRELADTQYF. Together with reference TRBV5-1 and TRBJ2-3, the CDR3 gives the full variable domain: KAGVTQTPRYLIKTRGQQVTLSCSPISGHRSVSWYQQTPGQGLQFLFEYFSETQRNKGNFPGRFSGRQFSNSRSEMNVSTLELGDSALYLCASRELADTQYFGPGTRLTVL.

The rearrangement links TRBV5-4 to TRBJ2-5; 14 nucleotides align to TRBD2. The V gene's germline CDR1 is SGHNT and CDR2 YYREEE (reference sequence). The ends lost 4 bases at V and 6 bases at J; junction bases unmatched: 8. This CDR3 is 16 amino acids long. The chain's CDR3 is CASSTRLAGGTQTQYF. The CDR3 DNA reads TGTGCCAGCAGCACCCGACTAGCGGGGGGGACACAGACCCAGTACTTC.

This sequence joins TRBV18 and TRBJ2-7; D call uncertain. The V gene lost 6 bases and the J gene lost 5 bases, with 14 bases spanning the gap. The CDR3 is 13 amino acids. Germline V gene data show CDR1 as KGHSH and CDR2 as LQKENI. The CDR3 reads CASSPNPTDEQYF. The CDR3 coding sequence is TGTGCCAGCTCCCCCAACCCTACCGACGAGCAGTACTTC.

This clone was observed once. The gene calls are TRBV9 and TRBJ2-7; 7 bases align to TRBD2. V trimming: 7 bases; J trimming: 2 bases; junction bases outside the gene matches: 9. The CDR3 runs to 14 residues. Germline V gene data show CDR1 as SGDLS and CDR2 as YYNGEE. The CDR3 region is CASGGGLGPYEQYF. In DNA, the CDR3 is TGTGCCAGCGGGGGGGGACTGGGCCCCTACGAGCAGTACTTC.